A selection of T cell receptor beta chains follows, all from one sample in a study of T cell responses to AZD1222 COVID-19 vaccine. Generated by immunoSEQ multiplex PCR, the TCRdb table keeps only in-frame clones and is missing some. Counted here are 90,000 to 150,000 clones, 89% occurring once; the ten biggest clones make up roughly 4.1%. The sample in question was peripheral blood, obtained on day 0 of AZD1222 vaccination. The receptors were sampled from an adult in good health. The CDR3 runs from the conserved cysteine through the conserved F or W. The D gene is left open where the match is weak. Clone size is not always given. Where it is, it says once, few, many or a class for expanded clones.

V gene	D gene	clone size	J gene	CDR3 DNA	CDR3 protein
TRBV2	TRBD1	-	TRBJ1-2	TGTGCCAGCAGTCAGACAGGGCCCTACGGTTATGGCTACACCTTC	CASSQTGPYGYGYTF
TRBV28	-	-	TRBJ2-4	TGTGCCAGCAGTCAATCGACGAGGGCAGCCAAAAACATTCAGTACTTC	CASSQSTRAAKNIQYF
TRBV3-1/TRBV3-2	-	once	TRBJ2-3	TGTGCCAGCAGCCAGCCAGGTTCAACTGCCACAGATACGCAGTATTTT	CASSQPGSTATDTQYF
TRBV6-1	-	once	TRBJ2-4	TGTGCCAGCAGTGAAGCCGGGATTCAGTACTTC	CASSEAGIQYF
TRBV6-1	TRBD2	-	TRBJ2-1	TGTGCCAGCAGTGAAGGGCGGGGGGCCGCATACAATGAGCAGTTCTTC	CASSEGRGAAYNEQFF
TRBV6-1	TRBD1	-	TRBJ2-6	TGTGCCAGCAGTGATTGGACAGGGTACGGTGGGGCCAACGTCCTGACTTTC	CASSDWTGYGGANVLTF
TRBV6-5	TRBD1	-	TRBJ1-1	TGTGCCAGTCCCCCACGGGACAGGGCCCTTGAAGCTTTCTTT	CASPPRDRALEAFF
TRBV2	-	once	TRBJ1-2	TGTGCCAGCAGTGGAGGCCATCTCTATGGCTACACCTTC	CASSGGHLYGYTF
TRBV6-5	TRBD1	-	TRBJ1-1	TGTGCCAGCAGCCCAGTCGACAGGGGGAACACTGAAGCTTTCTTT	CASSPVDRGNTEAFF
TRBV6-5	-	-	TRBJ1-5	TGTGCCAGCAGTACGCATTGGGTAACGCAGCCCCAGCATTTT	CASSTHWVTQPQHF
TRBV30	TRBD1	-	TRBJ2-1	TGTGCCTGGAGTAGGGGGACAGAGAAGTACAATGAGCAGTTCTTC	CAWSRGTEKYNEQFF
TRBV7-2	-	-	TRBJ1-2	TGTGCCAGCAGCTTGGACGGAACCTATGGCTACACCTTC	CASSLDGTYGYTF
TRBV5-4	TRBD2	-	TRBJ2-7	TGTGCCAGCAGCTGGGGGACTAGCGGCTACGAGCAGTACTTC	CASSWGTSGYEQYF
TRBV10-3	-	once	TRBJ1-3	TGTGCCATCAGTGAGGAGGTGGGTCAAGGGGCTACTGGAAACACCATATATTTT	CAISEEVGQGATGNTIYF
TRBV10-2	-	-	TRBJ2-3	TGCGCCAGCAGTGACCCCCTCCAGCGGATGGGTACGCAGTATTTT	CASSDPLQRMGTQYF
TRBV12-3/TRBV12-4	-	-	TRBJ2-3	TGTGCCAGCATCCACGATGGCACAGATACGCAGTATTTT	CASIHDGTDTQYF
TRBV19	TRBD1	-	TRBJ2-7	TGTGCCAGTAGTACGGGACAGTCCTACGAGCAGTACTTC	CASSTGQSYEQYF
TRBV7-9	-	-	TRBJ1-5	TGTGCCAGCAGTCCTACCGGGTCCAATAGCCAGCCCCAGCATTTT	CASSPTGSNSQPQHF
TRBV1	-	-	TRBJ2-2	TGCACCAGCAGCCAAAGGCCCATAGAGGGGAACACCGGGGAGCTGTTTTTT	CTSSQRPIEGNTGELFF
TRBV9	-	-	TRBJ1-2	TGTGCCAGCAGCGTACAGCCAGGGGCCAGTGGCTATGGCTACACCTTC	CASSVQPGASGYGYTF
TRBV30	-	-	TRBJ2-1	TGTGCCTGGAGCGCGGGACTTAGGACCTACAATGAGCAGTTCTTC	CAWSAGLRTYNEQFF
TRBV10-1	-	-	TRBJ1-1	TGCGCCAGCAGTGAAGGACGTGAAGCTTTCTTT	CASSEGREAFF
TRBV27	-	-	TRBJ2-3	TGTGCCAGCAGTTCCCCCACAGATACGCAGTATTTT	CASSSPTDTQYF
TRBV6-5	-	many	TRBJ1-1	TGTGCCACTCGTCAGTTTATGAACACTGAAGCTTTCTTT	CATRQFMNTEAFF